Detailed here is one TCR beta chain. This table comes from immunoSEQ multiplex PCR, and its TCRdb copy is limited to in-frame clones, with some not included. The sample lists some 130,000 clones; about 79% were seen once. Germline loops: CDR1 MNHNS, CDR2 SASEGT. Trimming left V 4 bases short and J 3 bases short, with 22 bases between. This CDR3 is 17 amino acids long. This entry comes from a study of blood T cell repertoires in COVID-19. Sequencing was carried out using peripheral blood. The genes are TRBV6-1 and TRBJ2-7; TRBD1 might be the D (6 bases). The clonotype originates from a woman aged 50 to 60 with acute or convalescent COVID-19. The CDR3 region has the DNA TGTGCCAGCAGTGTACAGGGAAACCTAAACGGCCTCTACGAGCAGTACTTC. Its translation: CASSVQGNLNGLYEQYF.